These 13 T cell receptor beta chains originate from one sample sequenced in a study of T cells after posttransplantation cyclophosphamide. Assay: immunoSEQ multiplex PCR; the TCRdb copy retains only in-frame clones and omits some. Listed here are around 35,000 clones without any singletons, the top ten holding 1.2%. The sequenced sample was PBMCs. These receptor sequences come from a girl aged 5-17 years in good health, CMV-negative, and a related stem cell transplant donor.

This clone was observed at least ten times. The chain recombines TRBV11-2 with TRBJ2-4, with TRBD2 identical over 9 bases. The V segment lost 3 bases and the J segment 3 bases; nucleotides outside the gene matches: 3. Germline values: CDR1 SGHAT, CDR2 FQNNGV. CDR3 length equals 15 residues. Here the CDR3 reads CASSFRLADKNIQYF. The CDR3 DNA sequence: TGTGCCAGCAGCTTCCGACTAGCGGACAAAAACATTCAGTACTTC.

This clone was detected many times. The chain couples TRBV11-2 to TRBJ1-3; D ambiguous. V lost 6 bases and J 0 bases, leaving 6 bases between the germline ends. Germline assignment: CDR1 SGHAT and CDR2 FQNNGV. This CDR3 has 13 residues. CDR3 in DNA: TGTGCCAGCAGTTTCGGCTCTGGAAACACCATATATTTT. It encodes CASSFGSGNTIYF.

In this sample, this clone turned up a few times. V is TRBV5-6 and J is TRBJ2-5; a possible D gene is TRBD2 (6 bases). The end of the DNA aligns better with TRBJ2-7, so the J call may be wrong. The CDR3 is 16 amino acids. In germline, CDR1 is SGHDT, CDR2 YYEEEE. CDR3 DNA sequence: TGTGCCAGCAGCTTCGGTTCTCGGAGGGCGGCCTACGAGCAGTACTTC. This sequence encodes CASSFGSRRAAYEQYF.

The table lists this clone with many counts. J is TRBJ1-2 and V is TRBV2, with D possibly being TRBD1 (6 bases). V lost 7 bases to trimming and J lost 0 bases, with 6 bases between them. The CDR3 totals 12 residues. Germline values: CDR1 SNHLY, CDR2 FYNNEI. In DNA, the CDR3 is TGTGCCAGCAACAGGGCTAACTATGGCTACACCTTC. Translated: CASNRANYGYTF.

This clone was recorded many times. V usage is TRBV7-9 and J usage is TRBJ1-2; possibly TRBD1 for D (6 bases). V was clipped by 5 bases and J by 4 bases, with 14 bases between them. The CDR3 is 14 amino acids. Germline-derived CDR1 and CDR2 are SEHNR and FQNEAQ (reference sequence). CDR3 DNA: TGTGCCAGCAGCCCTGGGGGGGGCCCCTATGGCTACACCTTC. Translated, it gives CASSPGGGPYGYTF.

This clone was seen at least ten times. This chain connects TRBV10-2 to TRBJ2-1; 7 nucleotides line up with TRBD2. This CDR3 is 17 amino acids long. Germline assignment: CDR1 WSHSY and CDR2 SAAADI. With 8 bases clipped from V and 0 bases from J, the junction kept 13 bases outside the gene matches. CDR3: CASAGASGEHSYNEQFF. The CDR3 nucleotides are TGCGCCAGCGCCGGAGCCAGCGGGGAGCACTCCTACAATGAGCAGTTCTTC.

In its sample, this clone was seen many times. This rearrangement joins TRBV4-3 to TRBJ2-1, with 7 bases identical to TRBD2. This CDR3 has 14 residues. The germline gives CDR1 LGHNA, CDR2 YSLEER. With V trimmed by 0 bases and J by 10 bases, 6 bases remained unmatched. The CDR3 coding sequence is TGCGCCAGCAGCCAAGATCTCGAACTAGCGGAGCAGTTCTTC. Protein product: CASSQDLELAEQFF.

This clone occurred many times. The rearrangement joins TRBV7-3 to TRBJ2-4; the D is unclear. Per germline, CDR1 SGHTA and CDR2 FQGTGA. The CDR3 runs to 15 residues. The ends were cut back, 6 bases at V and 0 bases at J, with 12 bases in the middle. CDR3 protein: CASRPPSEAKNIQYF. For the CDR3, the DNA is TGTGCCAGCAGACCTCCCAGTGAAGCCAAAAACATTCAGTACTTC.

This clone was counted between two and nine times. This chain's CDR3 is CAWSRNRNYGYTF. The CDR3 nucleotides are TGTGCCTGGAGTAGGAACAGGAACTATGGCTACACCTTC. The genes are TRBV30 and TRBJ1-2; the D gene is possibly TRBD1 (5 bases). Germline values: CDR1 GTSNPN, CDR2 SVGIG (reference sequence). This CDR3 has 13 residues. With 2 bases removed from V and 2 bases from J, the gap between germline ends came to 9 bases.

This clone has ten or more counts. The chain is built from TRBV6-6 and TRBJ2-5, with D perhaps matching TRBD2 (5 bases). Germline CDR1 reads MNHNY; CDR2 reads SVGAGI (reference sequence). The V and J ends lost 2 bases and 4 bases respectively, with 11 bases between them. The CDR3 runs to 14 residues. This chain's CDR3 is CASSYLGGRETQYF. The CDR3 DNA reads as TGTGCCAGCAGTTACCTTGGAGGTAGAGAGACCCAGTACTTC.

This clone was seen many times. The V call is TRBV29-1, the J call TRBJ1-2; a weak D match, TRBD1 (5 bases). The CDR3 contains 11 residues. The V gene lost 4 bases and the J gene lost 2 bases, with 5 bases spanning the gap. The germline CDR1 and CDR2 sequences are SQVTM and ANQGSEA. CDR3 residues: CSVAGNYGYTF. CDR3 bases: TGCAGCGTTGCAGGGAACTATGGCTACACCTTC.

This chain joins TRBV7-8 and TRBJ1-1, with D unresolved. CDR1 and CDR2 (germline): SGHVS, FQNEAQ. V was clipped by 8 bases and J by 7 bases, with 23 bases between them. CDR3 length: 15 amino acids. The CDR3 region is CASLYSKAASHEAFF. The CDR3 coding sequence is TGTGCCAGCCTCTACTCTAAGGCAGCTAGCCATGAAGCTTTCTTT.

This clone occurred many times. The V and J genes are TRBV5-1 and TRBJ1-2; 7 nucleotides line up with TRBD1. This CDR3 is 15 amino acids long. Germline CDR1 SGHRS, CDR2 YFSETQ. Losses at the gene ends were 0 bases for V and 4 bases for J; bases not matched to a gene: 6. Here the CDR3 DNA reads TGCGCCAGCAGCTTGGGGACAGGAGATTTCTATGGCTACACCTTC. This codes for CASSLGTGDFYGYTF.